This T cell receptor beta chain emerged from a study of cytomegalovirus exposure and HLA in healthy donors. Trimming took 0 bases from V and 4 from J; bases not matched to a gene: 7. The V gene's germline CDR1 is MNHEY and CDR2 SVGAGI. The CDR3 is 16 amino acids. Regarding the study as a whole: As a later analysis showed, a missense DCLRE1C variant was linked to trimming of TCR beta V- and J-genes.

The PCR employed 60 Vbeta primers together with 13 Jbeta primers. The authors' processing: In a later analysis, the count reached tens of millions of unique TCR beta chains, with approximately 10 million shared. TCRdb's copy holds only in-frame clones and misses some; the assay was immunoSEQ multiplex PCR. Clone size and V and J calls were adopted from that table, with D and trimming inferred from the DNA. This sample yields more than 80,000 clones, of which approximately 84% are seen a single time; about 1.2% belongs to the top ten. Details on this clone: The antigen remains undetermined.

The origin of this receptor is a girl aged 2-10 years in good health and CMV-seropositive. The sequenced sample consisted of PBMCs. The chain combines TRBV6-5 with TRBJ1-1, with TRBD1 identical over 8 bases. The CDR3 DNA reads TGTGCCAGCAGTTACTCGGGAGACAGGGGCGGCACTGAAGCTTTCTTT. This translates into CASSYSGDRGGTEAFF.